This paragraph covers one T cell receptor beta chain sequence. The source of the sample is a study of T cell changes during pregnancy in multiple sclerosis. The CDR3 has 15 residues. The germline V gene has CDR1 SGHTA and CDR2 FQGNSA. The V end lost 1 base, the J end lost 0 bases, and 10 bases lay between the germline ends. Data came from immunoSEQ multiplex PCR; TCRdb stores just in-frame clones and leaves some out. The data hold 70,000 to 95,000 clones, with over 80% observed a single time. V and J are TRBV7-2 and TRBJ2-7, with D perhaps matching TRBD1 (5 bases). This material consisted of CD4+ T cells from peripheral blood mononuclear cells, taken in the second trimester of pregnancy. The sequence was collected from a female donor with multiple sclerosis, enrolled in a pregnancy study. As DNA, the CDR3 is TGTGCCAGCAGCTTAGTGACAGCCCTCTCCTACGAGCAGTACTTC. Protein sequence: CASSLVTALSYEQYF.